This entry is about one T cell receptor (beta chain). The data derive from a study of T cell changes during pregnancy in multiple sclerosis. The protocol was immunoSEQ multiplex PCR, while the TCRdb copy is restricted to in-frame clones and leaves out a portion. The sample consists of approximately 130,000 clones, approximately 93% of them appearing once. The CDR3 runs to 14 residues. Trimming left V 3 bases short and J 9 bases short, with 15 bases between. The germline CDR1 and CDR2 sequences are SGHVS and FQNEAQ. The source of this sequence is a female donor with multiple sclerosis, enrolled in a pregnancy study. The J gene is TRBJ2-1, the V gene TRBV7-8, with D possibly being TRBD2 (6 bases). Sample: peripheral blood, taken before pregnancy. The CDR3 DNA reads TGTGCCAGCAGCTTCTCGGGGGAACATGGTGAGCAGTTCTTC. Encoded protein: CASSFSGEHGEQFF.